The next 25 T cell receptor beta chains were all read from a single sample in a study of blood T cell repertoires in COVID-19. Clones were sequenced by immunoSEQ multiplex PCR, and TCRdb holds only the in-frame ones, with some missing. The data contain some 190,000 clones, 86% of them singletons. The specimen sequenced was PBMCs or T cells enriched from blood (not recorded which). The receptors derive from a woman in her forties in a cohort exposed to, infected with or recovered from COVID-19 (not recorded which).

The chain couples TRBV2 to TRBJ2-3; D gene uncertain. Deletions cut 2 bases from V and 3 bases from J, with 9 bases between. Germline CDR1 is SNHLY and CDR2 is FYNNEI. The CDR3 totals 14 residues. The CDR3 spells CASSEYPSTDTQYF. The CDR3 nucleotides read TGTGCCAGCAGTGAATATCCCTCTACAGATACGCAGTATTTT. Supplemented by reference TRBV2 and TRBJ2-3, the full variable domain reads EPEVTQTPSHQVTQMGQEVILRCVPISNHLYFYWYRQILGQKVEFLVSFYNNEISEKSEIFDDQFSVERPDGSNFTLKIRSTKLEDSAMYFCASSEYPSTDTQYFGPGTRLTVL.

The chain links TRBV2 to TRBJ1-1; D remains unclear. The V end lost 5 bases, the J end lost 3 bases, and 7 bases lay between the germline ends. The CDR3 contains 12 residues. CDR1 and CDR2 from the germline V gene are SNHLY and FYNNEI. CDR3: CASSLQYTEAFF. The CDR3 DNA follows: TGTGCCAGCAGTTTGCAGTACACTGAAGCTTTCTTT.

In this sample, this clone turned up a few times. The chain combines TRBV9 with TRBJ1-2; TRBD1 is a possible D gene (5 bases). The CDR3 length is 13 residues. Germline CDR1 and CDR2: SGDLS and YYNGEE. The V gene lost 3 bases and the J gene lost 4 bases, with 10 bases spanning the gap. The CDR3 reads CASSGDSGYGYTF. In DNA form, the CDR3 reads TGTGCCAGCAGCGGGGACTCGGGCTATGGCTACACCTTC. Supplemented by reference TRBV9 and TRBJ1-2, the full variable domain reads DSGVTQTPKHLITATGQRVTLRCSPRSGDLSVYWYQQSLDQGLQFLIQYYNGEERAKGNILERFSAQQFPDLHSELNLSSLELGDSALYFCASSGDSGYGYTFGSGTRLTVV.

This sequence joins TRBV7-7 and TRBJ1-1; D might be TRBD1 (6 bases). Germline values: CDR1 SSHAT, CDR2 FNYEAQ (reference sequence). Trimming removed 5 bases from V and 0 bases from J, with 19 bases in between. This CDR3 is built from 17 residues. CDR3 region: CASSEFIAGQVNTEAFF. The CDR3 bases are TGTGCCAGCAGCGAATTCATAGCGGGACAAGTGAACACTGAAGCTTTCTTT.

The gene calls are TRBV13 and TRBJ1-3, with TRBD1 matching over 9 bases. This CDR3 has 14 residues. V gave up 0 bases and J gave up 13 bases; unmatched junction bases: 7. From germline, CDR1 is PRHDT and CDR2 FYEKMQ (reference sequence). In DNA, the CDR3 is TGTGCCAGCAGCTTAGGCATTCCCGGGACAGGGATATATTTT. It yields the protein CASSLGIPGTGIYF.

The rearrangement joins TRBV28 to TRBJ1-6; TRBD1 is a possible D gene (6 bases). Germline V lookup: CDR1 MDHEN, CDR2 SYDVKM. This CDR3 is 14 amino acids long. V lost 10 bases and J lost 3, with 13 bases in between. The CDR3 is CATTGSIYNSPLHF. CDR3 DNA: TGTGCCACCACAGGGAGCATCTATAATTCACCCCTCCACTTT.

The chain combines TRBV2 with TRBJ2-7; the D gene is possibly TRBD1 (5 bases). Germline CDR1 reads SNHLY; CDR2 reads FYNNEI. The CDR3 runs to 12 residues. V lost 6 bases to trimming and J lost 6 bases, with 12 bases between them. CDR3 in DNA: TGTGCCAGCAGGGCAGGGTTGCTCGAGCAGTACTTC. It specifies CASRAGLLEQYF. Looking up the rest from reference TRBV2 and TRBJ2-7 gives the full variable domain: EPEVTQTPSHQVTQMGQEVILRCVPISNHLYFYWYRQILGQKVEFLVSFYNNEISEKSEIFDDQFSVERPDGSNFTLKIRSTKLEDSAMYFCASRAGLLEQYFGPGTRLTVT.

This chain links TRBV10-1 with TRBJ1-1, with no clear D. V was trimmed by 7 bases and J by 1 base, leaving 10 bases between them. This CDR3 region has 13 residues. The V gene's germline CDR1 is WNHNN and CDR2 SYGVQD (reference sequence). The CDR3 sequence: CASTLTPNTEAFF. CDR3 in DNA: TGCGCCAGCACCTTGACACCGAACACTGAAGCTTTCTTT.

The V and J genes are TRBV4-3 and TRBJ2-3; D is possibly TRBD2 (6 bases). This CDR3 spans 13 amino acids. V gave up 0 bases and J gave up 8 bases, with 9 bases separating them. CDR1 is LGHNA, CDR2 YSLEER, per germline. The CDR3 DNA sequence: TGCGCCAGCAGCCAAGATACTAGCCCTACGCAGTATTTT. It specifies CASSQDTSPTQYF.

The J gene is TRBJ2-7, the V gene TRBV5-4, with D possibly being TRBD1 (5 bases). The CDR3 loop spans 13 amino acids. Trimming cost V 3 bases and J 3 bases, with 10 bases left between them. The V gene's germline CDR1 is SGHNT and CDR2 YYREEE (reference sequence). The CDR3 loop is CASSSQGFYEQYF. The CDR3, as DNA: TGTGCCAGCAGCTCTCAGGGTTTCTACGAGCAGTACTTC.

J is TRBJ1-3 and V is TRBV7-9, with D possibly matching TRBD1 (6 bases). The V gene lost 4 bases and the J gene lost 3 bases, with 13 bases spanning the gap. The germline CDR1 and CDR2 sequences are SEHNR and FQNEAQ (reference sequence). The CDR3 has 15 amino acids. The CDR3, as DNA: TGTGCCAGCAGCTACAGGGAGAGGGATGGAAACACCATATATTTT. It is translated as CASSYRERDGNTIYF.

V is TRBV6-5 and J is TRBJ2-1; perhaps TRBD2 as D (5 bases). Germline values: CDR1 MNHEY, CDR2 SVGAGI. The CDR3 is 10 residues long. The V end lost 8 bases, the J end lost 10 bases, and 9 bases lay between the germline ends. CDR3 nucleotides: TGTGCCAGCTTGGAGGAGGAGCAGTTCTTC. Translation gives CASLEEEQFF.

V and J are TRBV19 and TRBJ2-4; 7 bases align to TRBD1. The CDR3 has 18 amino acids. The germline V gene encodes CDR1 LNHDA and CDR2 SQIVND (reference sequence). J lost 0 bases, V lost 0 bases, and 8 bases had no gene match. Here the CDR3 reads CASSIDPQGMRAKNIQYF. CDR3 in DNA: TGTGCCAGTAGTATAGATCCACAGGGGATGCGAGCCAAAAACATTCAGTACTTC. The variable domain in full, with the rest retrieved from reference TRBV19 and TRBJ2-4, is DGGITQSPKYLFRKEGQNVTLSCEQNLNHDAMYWYRQDPGQGLRLIYYSQIVNDFQKGDIAEGYSVSREKKESFPLTVTSAQKNPTAFYLCASSIDPQGMRAKNIQYFGAGTRLSVL.

V is TRBV12-3 or TRBV12-4 and J is TRBJ1-1, with D unresolved. The germline V and J ends were trimmed by 3 bases and 4 bases, with 6 bases remaining between them. CDR3 length: 12 residues. CDR3 nucleotide sequence: TGTGCCAGCAGTTTCGCTAGCACTGAAGCTTTCTTT. Translating it yields CASSFASTEAFF.

V is TRBV11-2 and J is TRBJ2-7; TRBD2 is a possible D gene (6 bases). CDR3 size: 15 residues. The germline V gene has CDR1 SGHAT and CDR2 FQNNGV. V was shortened by 1 base and J by 6 bases, with 16 bases between the two germline ends. CDR3 amino acids: CASSLAGNARGEQYF. The CDR3, as DNA: TGTGCCAGCAGCTTAGCGGGAAACGCGCGGGGCGAGCAGTACTTC.

This clone was counted ten times or more. Here the CDR3 DNA reads TGCGCCAGCAGCCAGGCTGGGCGGGAGTTCTCAGATACGCAGTATTTT. It encodes CASSQAGREFSDTQYF. This chain links TRBV4-3 with TRBJ2-3, with 7 nucleotides matching TRBD2. The V gene end was trimmed by 3 bases and the J gene end by 4 bases; junction bases not matched to a gene: 10. The germline CDR1 and CDR2 sequences are LGHNA and YSLEER. There are 16 residues in the CDR3.

The chain joins TRBV4-2 to TRBJ1-3, with D maybe TRBD1 (5 bases). Germline lookup yields CDR1 LGHNA and CDR2 YNFKEQ. Trimming removed 6 bases at V and 4 bases at J, with 13 bases between. The CDR3 length is 14 residues. The CDR3: CASSRGGGGNTIYF. Written as DNA, the CDR3 is TGTGCCAGCAGTCGGGGGGGAGGGGGAAACACCATATATTTT.

The V call is TRBV18, the J call TRBJ1-5; 7 nucleotides agree with TRBD1. The CDR3 has 15 residues. The J segment lost 1 base and the V segment lost 5 bases, leaving 5 bases of the junction unmatched. Germline V lookup: CDR1 KGHSH, CDR2 LQKENI. DNA of the CDR3: TGTGCCAGCTCAGAACAGGGGCCCAGCAATCAGCCCCAGCATTTT. Translation gives CASSEQGPSNQPQHF.

CDR3 sequence reads: CSVAAGEYSNQPQHF. The CDR3 DNA reads TGCAGCGTTGCCGCAGGGGAATATAGCAATCAGCCCCAGCATTTT. The chain has TRBV29-1 and TRBJ1-5, with D maybe TRBD1 (6 bases). V was clipped by 4 bases and J by 0 bases, with 13 bases between them. Per the germline V gene, CDR1 is SQVTM and CDR2 is ANQGSEA. The CDR3 runs 15 residues.

The genes are TRBV6-5 and TRBJ1-1; 8 bases align to TRBD1. The CDR3 totals 14 residues. V dropped 2 bases and J dropped 3; count of bases not matched to a gene: 2. Germline loops: CDR1 MNHEY, CDR2 SVGAGI. As DNA, the CDR3 is TGTGCCAGCAGTTACCGACAGGGGCACACTGAAGCTTTCTTT. As protein: CASSYRQGHTEAFF.

This clone has only one observation. The J gene is TRBJ1-6, the V gene TRBV7-2; D is possibly TRBD1 (5 bases). Trimming stripped 1 base from V and 9 bases from J, with 16 bases between. Germline lookup yields CDR1 SGHTA and CDR2 FQGNSA. The CDR3 totals 16 residues. The CDR3 bases are TGTGCCAGCAGCTTAGGCAATGCAGGGATGGGTTCACCCCTCCACTTT. This gives the protein CASSLGNAGMGSPLHF.

The rearrangement uses TRBV29-1 and TRBJ2-1; D ambiguous. The CDR3 sequence is 18 residues long. V lost 4 bases to trimming and J lost 6 bases, with 28 bases between them. Germline CDR1 reads SQVTM; CDR2 reads ANQGSEA. The DNA of the CDR3 is TGCAGCGTTGTAAGCCCCCGCCCCTCCCAATATCCCTTCAATGAGCAGTTCTTC. Translation: CSVVSPRPSQYPFNEQFF.

The rearrangement links TRBV5-6 to TRBJ1-3, with 7 bases lining up with TRBD1. J was trimmed by 0 bases and V by 5 bases; bases with no gene match: 8. The CDR3 sequence is 16 residues long. Per germline, CDR1 SGHDT and CDR2 YYEEEE. This CDR3 reads CASRKRTGPSGNTIYF. In nucleotides, the CDR3 is TGTGCCAGCAGAAAAAGGACAGGTCCCTCTGGAAACACCATATATTTT.

This clone has a handful of counts. This chain links TRBV3-1 (or the pseudogene TRBV3-2) with TRBJ1-1; maybe TRBD1 (6 bases). V was trimmed by 5 bases and J by 3 bases, leaving 19 bases between them. Germline-derived CDR1 and CDR2 are LGHDT and YNNKEL (reference sequence). The CDR3 length is 16 residues. CDR3 sequence reads: CASSYTGYFMDTEAFF. The CDR3 DNA reads TGTGCCAGCAGCTACACAGGGTATTTCATGGACACTGAAGCTTTCTTT.

The chain couples TRBV28 to TRBJ1-1; D might be TRBD1 (6 bases). Per the germline V gene, CDR1 is MDHEN and CDR2 is SYDVKM. This CDR3 is 15 amino acids long. V lost 9 bases and J lost 0, with 17 bases in between. This CDR3 reads CASITQGTLNTEAFF. CDR3 DNA: TGTGCCAGTATTACTCAGGGGACCTTGAACACTGAAGCTTTCTTT.